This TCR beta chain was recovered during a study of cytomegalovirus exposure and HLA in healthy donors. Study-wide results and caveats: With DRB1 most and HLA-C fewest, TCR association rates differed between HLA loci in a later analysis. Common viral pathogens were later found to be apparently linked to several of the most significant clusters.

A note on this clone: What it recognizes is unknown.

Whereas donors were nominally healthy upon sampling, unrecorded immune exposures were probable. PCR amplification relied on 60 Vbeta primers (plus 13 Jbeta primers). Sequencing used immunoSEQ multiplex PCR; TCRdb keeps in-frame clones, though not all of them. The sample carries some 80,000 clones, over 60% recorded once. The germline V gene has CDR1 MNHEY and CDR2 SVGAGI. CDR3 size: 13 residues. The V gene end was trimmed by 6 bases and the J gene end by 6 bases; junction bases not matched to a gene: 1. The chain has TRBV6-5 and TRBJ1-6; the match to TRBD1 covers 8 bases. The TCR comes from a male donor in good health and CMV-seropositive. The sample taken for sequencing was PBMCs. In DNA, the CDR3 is TGTGCCAGCAGGGACAGGGTTAATTCACCCCTCCACTTT. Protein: CASRDRVNSPLHF.